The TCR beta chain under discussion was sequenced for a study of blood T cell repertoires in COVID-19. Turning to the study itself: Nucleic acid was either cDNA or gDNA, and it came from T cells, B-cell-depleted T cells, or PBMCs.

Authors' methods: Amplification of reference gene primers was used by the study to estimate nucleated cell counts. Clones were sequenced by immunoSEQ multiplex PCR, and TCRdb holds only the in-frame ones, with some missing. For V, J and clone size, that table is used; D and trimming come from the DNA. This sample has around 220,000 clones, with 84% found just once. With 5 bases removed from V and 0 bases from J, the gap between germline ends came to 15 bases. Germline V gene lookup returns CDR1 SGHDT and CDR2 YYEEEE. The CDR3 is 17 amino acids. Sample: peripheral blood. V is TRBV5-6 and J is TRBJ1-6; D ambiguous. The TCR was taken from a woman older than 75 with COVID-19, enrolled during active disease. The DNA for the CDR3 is TGTGCCAGCAGGGTTGCGGCAGCTAGCTCCTATAATTCACCCCTCCACTTT. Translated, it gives CASRVAAASSYNSPLHF.